The 21 T cell receptor beta chains listed next were all sequenced from one sample in a study of blood T cell repertoires in COVID-19. Repertoires were generated with immunoSEQ multiplex PCR, while TCRdb's copy carries only in-frame clones and drops some. The sample records about 300,000 clones, 70% to 90% being singletons. The sample consisted of PBMCs or T cells enriched from blood (not recorded which). Source of these receptors: a woman aged 25 to 39 who had recovered from COVID-19.

J is TRBJ1-5 and V is TRBV28, with 8 bases fitting TRBD1. CDR1 and CDR2 from the germline V gene are MDHEN and SYDVKM. V lost 4 bases, J lost 4 bases, and 9 bases stayed unmatched. The length of the CDR3 is 16 residues. The CDR3 DNA is TGTGCCAGCAGTTCTTGGACAGGGAGGGTTAATCAGCCCCAGCATTTT. It is translated as CASSSWTGRVNQPQHF.

Note on this clone: This same CDR3 is encoded by further DNA sequences in the sample. This chain joins TRBV9 and TRBJ2-3, with D uncertain. The CDR3 runs 13 residues. V was shortened by 0 bases and J by 1 base, with 3 bases between the two germline ends. Germline V gives CDR1 SGDLS, CDR2 YYNGEE. The CDR3 loop reads CASSVVGTDTQYF. The DNA for the CDR3 is TGTGCCAGCAGCGTAGTAGGCACAGATACGCAGTATTTT.

The CDR3 loop is CASSLGWQGAYNEQFF. CDR3 sequence (DNA): TGTGCCAGCAGCTTAGGTTGGCAGGGGGCCTACAATGAGCAGTTCTTC. The rearrangement links TRBV5-6 to TRBJ2-1; 7 bases fit TRBD1. This CDR3 has 16 residues. With V trimmed by 2 bases and J by 2 bases, 7 bases remained unmatched. CDR1 SGHDT and CDR2 YYEEEE come from the germline V gene.

This sequence joins TRBV6-2 or TRBV6-3 and TRBJ1-1; D call uncertain. Per the germline V gene, CDR1 is MNHEY and CDR2 is SVGEGT. V was cut by 5 bases and J by 1 base, with 8 bases left in between. CDR3 length: 13 amino acids. The DNA of the CDR3 is TGTGCCAGCAGTCCACCGGGGAACACTGAAGCTTTCTTT. It specifies CASSPPGNTEAFF.

The chain carries TRBV3-1 (or the pseudogene TRBV3-2) and TRBJ2-6; D unresolved. The V and J ends lost 1 base and 1 base respectively, with 5 bases between them. Germline CDR1 LGHDT, CDR2 YNNKEL (reference sequence). The CDR3 has 15 residues. This CDR3 reads CASSQGPSGANVLTF. The CDR3 nucleotides read TGTGCCAGCAGCCAAGGGCCGTCTGGGGCCAACGTCCTGACTTTC.

V gene TRBV6-5 combines with J gene TRBJ1-4; D ambiguous. The CDR3 runs 13 residues. V lost 7 bases and J 7 bases, leaving 13 bases between the germline ends. Per germline, CDR1 MNHEY and CDR2 SVGAGI. Here the CDR3 DNA reads TGTGCCAGCATTGGGCCAGACGGTGAAAAACTGTTTTTT. This translates into CASIGPDGEKLFF.

The chain combines TRBV5-1 with TRBJ2-2; 7 bases map to TRBD1. Germline CDR1 SGHRS, CDR2 YFSETQ. The CDR3 extends over 15 amino acids. With V trimmed by 4 bases and J by 4 bases, 7 bases remained unmatched. For the CDR3, the DNA is TGCGCCAGCAGCGCAGGGACAGTCCGCACCGGGGAGCTGTTTTTT. Its protein is CASSAGTVRTGELFF.

V and J are TRBV5-1 and TRBJ1-1; maybe TRBD1 (5 bases). The CDR3 runs 17 residues. The germline gives CDR1 SGHRS, CDR2 YFSETQ. Trimming took off 1 base at V and 4 bases at J, with 20 bases between the two ends. CDR3 DNA: TGCGCCAGCAGCTTGTGGCAGGGTGGGATCTTACCCACTGAAGCTTTCTTT. Translating it yields CASSLWQGGILPTEAFF.

V and J are TRBV4-1 and TRBJ1-2, with TRBD1 matching 10 bases. The V segment lost 0 bases and the J segment 4 bases; nucleotides outside the gene matches: 2. In germline, CDR1 is MGHRA, CDR2 YSYEKL. The CDR3 sequence is 15 residues long. The CDR3 bases are TGCGCCAGCAGCCAAGAGGACAGGGGGAGCTATGGCTACACCTTC. Protein product: CASSQEDRGSYGYTF.

The genes are TRBV2 and TRBJ2-7; D might be TRBD2 (6 bases). Germline V gene lookup returns CDR1 SNHLY and CDR2 FYNNEI. CDR3 length equals 14 residues. Trimming took off 1 base at V and 3 bases at J, with 10 bases between the two ends. The CDR3 DNA reads TGTGCCAGCAGTGAAGGACGAGCGGGCTACGAGCAGTACTTC. It yields the protein CASSEGRAGYEQYF.

This clone appeared a few times. J is TRBJ1-1 and V is TRBV13; weak D call: TRBD1 (5 bases). The CDR3 runs to 14 residues. Germline CDR1 and CDR2: PRHDT and FYEKMQ (reference sequence). The V end was cut by 5 bases, the J end by 10 bases, with 20 bases between. The DNA of the CDR3 is TGTGCCAGCAGCACCCGGACATCCCGCTCCGGAGCTTTCTTT. This sequence encodes CASSTRTSRSGAFF.

The chain joins TRBV6-2 or TRBV6-3 to TRBJ2-5; D possibly corresponds to TRBD2 (6 bases). CDR1 and CDR2 from the germline V gene are MNHEY and SVGEGT. V was trimmed by 4 bases and J by 2 bases, leaving 8 bases between them. CDR3 size: 13 residues. CDR3 coding DNA: TGTGCCAGCAGTTCGGGAGTTCAAGAGACCCAGTACTTC. Translation: CASSSGVQETQYF.

CDR3 region: CASSQVGGTGGIYGYTF. CDR3 nucleotides: TGTGCCAGCAGCCAAGTAGGGGGGACAGGGGGGATCTATGGCTACACCTTC. The chain combines TRBV4-2 with TRBJ1-2; 11 bases fit TRBD1. The V and J ends lost 1 base and 4 bases, in that order; junction bases with no gene match: 8. This CDR3 has 17 amino acids. Germline V gene lookup returns CDR1 LGHNA and CDR2 YNFKEQ.

V usage is TRBV5-1 and J usage is TRBJ1-2; the match to TRBD1 covers 10 bases. In germline, CDR1 is SGHRS, CDR2 YFSETQ. Unmatched junction bases numbered 3, after V lost 4 bases and J lost 3 bases. The CDR3 length is 14 residues. The CDR3 is CASSIGTGDYGYTF. The CDR3 coding sequence is TGCGCCAGCAGCATAGGGACAGGGGACTATGGCTACACCTTC.

The chain joins TRBV30 to TRBJ1-2; TRBD1 matches 9 bases. In germline, CDR1 is GTSNPN, CDR2 SVGIG (reference sequence). This CDR3 spans 13 amino acids. With V trimmed by 3 bases and J by 8 bases, 7 bases remained unmatched. Here the CDR3 DNA reads TGTGCCTGGAGCCAACAGGGGGCGGAGGGCTACACCTTC. Encoded protein: CAWSQQGAEGYTF.

The rearrangement uses TRBV14 and TRBJ2-5; 8 positions agree with TRBD1. CDR1 is SGHDN and CDR2 is FVKESK in the germline V gene. V trimming: 5 bases; J trimming: 4 bases; junction bases outside the gene matches: 9. The CDR3 has 15 amino acids. The CDR3 DNA is TGTGCCAGCAGCAGCAGGACAGGGTTTGTAGAGACCCAGTACTTC. Translating it yields CASSSRTGFVETQYF.

The chain combines TRBV7-3 with TRBJ1-1; no firm D call. Germline V gene data show CDR1 as SGHTA and CDR2 as FQGTGA. The V and J ends lost 5 bases and 3 bases respectively, with 16 bases between them. The length of the CDR3 is 15 residues. Here the CDR3 reads CASSRQGRLDTEAFF. The CDR3 bases are TGTGCCAGCAGCCGCCAAGGGAGGTTGGACACTGAAGCTTTCTTT.

CDR3 region: CASSLGQLNTEAFF. CDR3 nucleotide sequence: TGTGCCAGCAGCTTAGGCCAATTGAACACTGAAGCTTTCTTT. The chain employs TRBV7-3 and TRBJ1-1; D is unclear. The CDR3 is 14 residues long. The V end lost 2 bases, the J end lost 0 bases, and 7 bases lay between the germline ends. The germline CDR1 and CDR2 sequences are SGHTA and FQGTGA.

The genes are TRBV7-8 and TRBJ1-2, with no clear D. CDR1 and CDR2 from the germline V gene are SGHVS and FQNEAQ. The CDR3 is made up of 15 amino acids. Between the trimmed V and J ends, which lost 4 bases and 8 bases, there was a span of 20 bases. Here the CDR3 DNA reads TGTGCCAGCAGCTCCCTCGAACTAACTCCTAGGGGCTACACCTTC. This gives the protein CASSSLELTPRGYTF.

This clone was counted once. This chain connects TRBV7-3 to TRBJ1-2; 10 positions agree with TRBD1. Germline CDR1 reads SGHTA; CDR2 reads FQGTGA. V gave up 5 bases and J gave up 4 bases; unmatched junction bases: 10. CDR3 length: 16 residues. CDR3 sequence (DNA): TGTGCCAGCAGCAGAGACGGGACAGGGGCTGGCTATGGCTACACCTTC. It codes for CASSRDGTGAGYGYTF.

A remark on this clone: A much larger clone lies a single base off, so this may be a read error. CDR3 nucleotide sequence: TGTGCCAGCAGCCCGGGCACAGATACGCAGTATTTT. As protein: CASSPGTDTQYF. V is TRBV5-4 and J is TRBJ2-3; D gene ambiguous. The ends were cut back, 4 bases at V and 1 base at J, with 4 bases in the middle. The CDR3 covers 12 residues. Germline-derived CDR1 and CDR2 are SGHNT and YYREEE (reference sequence).